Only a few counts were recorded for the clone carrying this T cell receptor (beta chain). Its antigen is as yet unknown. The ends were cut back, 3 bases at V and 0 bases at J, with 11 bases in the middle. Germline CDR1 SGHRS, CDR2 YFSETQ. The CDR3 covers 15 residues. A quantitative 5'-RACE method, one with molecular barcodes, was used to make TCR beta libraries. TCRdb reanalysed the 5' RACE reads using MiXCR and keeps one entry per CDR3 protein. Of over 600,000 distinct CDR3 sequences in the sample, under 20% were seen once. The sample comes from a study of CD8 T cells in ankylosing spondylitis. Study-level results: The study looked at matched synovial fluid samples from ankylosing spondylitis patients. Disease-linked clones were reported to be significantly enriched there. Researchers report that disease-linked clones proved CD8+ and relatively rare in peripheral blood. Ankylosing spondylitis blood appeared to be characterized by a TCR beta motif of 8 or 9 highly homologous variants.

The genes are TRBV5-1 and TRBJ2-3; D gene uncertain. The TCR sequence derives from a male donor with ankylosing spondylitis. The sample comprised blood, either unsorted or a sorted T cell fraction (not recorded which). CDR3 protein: CASSSGGPSTDTQYF. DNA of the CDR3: TGCGCCAGCAGCTCTGGCGGTCCTAGCACAGATACGCAGTATTTT.